The next 2 T cell receptor beta chains were all read from a single sample in a study of blood T cell repertoires in COVID-19. TCRdb's table, derived via immunoSEQ multiplex PCR, lists solely in-frame clones and lacks some. The data hold some 230,000 clones, with 70% to 85% observed a single time. Sequenced sample: PBMCs or T cells enriched from blood (not recorded which). These receptors were obtained from a man aged 35 to 55 who had recovered from COVID-19.

The chain uses TRBV7-3 and TRBJ2-5, with D perhaps matching TRBD2 (5 bases). The CDR3 spans 14 residues. The germline gives CDR1 SGHTA, CDR2 FQGTGA. Trimming pared 5 bases from V and 9 bases from J, leaving 19 bases between. The CDR3 protein is CASSQTARLGAQYF. The CDR3 DNA reads as TGTGCCAGCAGCCAAACGGCCCGACTGGGAGCCCAGTACTTC.

The genes are TRBV6-1 and TRBJ1-1, with TRBD1 matching over 8 bases. Losses at the gene ends were 0 bases for V and 10 bases for J; bases not matched to a gene: 10. Germline CDR1 and CDR2: MNHNS and SASEGT. This CDR3 has 15 amino acids. The CDR3 sequence: CASSEARAGGAGAFF. Written as DNA, the CDR3 is TGTGCCAGCAGTGAAGCTCGGGCAGGGGGCGCGGGAGCTTTCTTT.